Below, one T cell receptor beta chain is given with its context. Its antigen is unidentified. From germline, CDR1 is LNHDA and CDR2 SQIVND (reference sequence). The CDR3 loop spans 16 amino acids. The junction had 10 bases not matched to a gene; V was cut back by 9 bases and J by 2 bases. Each of the donors was a healthy bone marrow donor. Unrecorded immune exposures were likely, despite nominal health at sampling. This specimen comes from a study of cytomegalovirus exposure and HLA in healthy donors. The study's findings and limits: Reportedly, diagnosis of cytomegalovirus status by the classifier showed high specificity and sensitivity.

Use of 60 Vbeta and 13 Jbeta primers characterized the PCR. Generated by immunoSEQ multiplex PCR, the TCRdb table keeps only in-frame clones and is missing some. The sample shows more than 110,000 clones, 65% to 80% of them seen only once. The sample was PBMCs. This chain uses TRBV19 with TRBJ2-7, with 13 bases that match TRBD2. This clonotype was sampled from a male donor in good health and CMV-seronegative. The CDR3 protein is CASQSGTSGTPYEQYF. The CDR3 DNA follows: TGTGCCAGCCAGTCCGGGACTAGCGGGACCCCCTACGAGCAGTACTTC.